The sequence of this TCR beta chain was determined in a study of blood T cell repertoires in COVID-19. The wider study: PBMCs, B-cell-depleted T cells, or T cells were the source of the cDNA or gDNA that made up the material.

In the original workflow: Scientists estimated how many nucleated cells there were by amplifying reference gene primers. Assay used: immunoSEQ multiplex PCR; TCRdb lists only in-frame clones, some missing. That table gives V, J and clone size, and the DNA gave D and trimming. The sample includes 150,000 to 180,000 clones, 65% to 90% of them seen just once. Patients of the Seattle cohort, enrolled during active infection, were followed longitudinally. This CDR3 contains 16 residues. The V segment lost 2 bases and the J segment 0 bases; nucleotides outside the gene matches: 5. The germline gives CDR1 KGHSH, CDR2 LQKENI.

This chain uses TRBV18 with TRBJ1-2; 8 bases line up with TRBD1. The clonotype was recovered from a woman in her sixties or seventies with COVID-19, enrolled during active disease. The sequenced sample was peripheral blood. In DNA form, the CDR3 reads TGTGCCAGCTCACCAGGACAGGGTTCAGCTAACTATGGCTACACCTTC. The encoded protein is CASSPGQGSANYGYTF. Full variable domain (missing parts from reference TRBV18 and TRBJ1-2): NAGVMQNPRHLVRRRGQEARLRCSPMKGHSHVYWYRQLPEEGLKFMVYLQKENIIDESGMPKERFSAEFPKEGPSILRIQQVVRGDSAAYFCASSPGQGSANYGYTFGSGTRLTVV.